Below are 7 T cell receptor beta chains sequenced from a single sample in a study of cytomegalovirus exposure and HLA in healthy donors. The repertoire was sequenced with immunoSEQ multiplex PCR; TCRdb's copy has only in-frame clones and lacks some. Of around 160,000 clones listed, around nine tenths are singletons. The sequencing sample was made of PBMCs. These receptors were obtained from a young man in good health and CMV-seronegative.

V gene TRBV10-3 combines with J gene TRBJ1-2; D uncertain. This CDR3 is 13 amino acids long. Germline CDR1 and CDR2: ENHRY and SYGVKD. The V gene lost 0 bases and the J gene lost 8 bases, with 10 bases spanning the gap. The CDR3 DNA reads TGTGCCATCAGTGAGTCGACCTCCGGGGGCTACACCTTC. Residues: CAISESTSGGYTF.

This clone appeared many times. This chain joins TRBV28 and TRBJ2-7; 9 bases agree with TRBD2. Germline V gene data show CDR1 as MDHEN and CDR2 as SYDVKM. With V trimmed by 3 bases and J by 5 bases, 14 bases remained unmatched. CDR3 size: 17 residues. CDR3 nucleotide sequence: TGTGCCAGCAGTTTTGATGTGGCGGGAGGGGAAGAAGACGAGCAGTACTTC. This gives the protein CASSFDVAGGEEDEQYF.

The CDR3 reads CASSSALAIYTGELFF. CDR3 DNA: TGTGCCAGCAGCTCGGCTCTAGCGATTTACACCGGGGAGCTGTTTTTT. V and J are TRBV11-2 and TRBJ2-2; possibly TRBD2 for D (6 bases). The CDR3 totals 16 residues. Germline V lookup: CDR1 SGHAT, CDR2 FQNNGV. V lost 4 bases and J 3 bases, leaving 15 bases between the germline ends. Drawing the rest from reference TRBV11-2 and TRBJ2-2, the complete variable domain is EAGVAQSPRYKIIEKRQSVAFWCNPISGHATLYWYQQILGQGPKLLIQFQNNGVVDDSQLPKDRFSAERLKGVDSTLKIQPAKLEDSAVYLCASSSALAIYTGELFFGEGSRLTVL.

This clone appeared a single time. J is TRBJ2-2 and V is TRBV19; D gene uncertain. The V gene's germline CDR1 is LNHDA and CDR2 SQIVND (reference sequence). The CDR3 sequence is 16 residues long. Deletions cut 5 bases from V and 0 bases from J, with 13 bases between. The CDR3 loop reads CASSARRAPNTGELFF. The CDR3 DNA reads TGTGCCAGTAGTGCACGAAGAGCCCCGAACACCGGGGAGCTGTTTTTT.

This clone came up a few times. V gene TRBV18 combines with J gene TRBJ1-5, with D possibly TRBD1 on 5 matching bases. This CDR3 has 13 amino acids. The germline V and J ends were trimmed by 6 bases and 5 bases, with 11 bases remaining between them. Germline CDR1 KGHSH, CDR2 LQKENI. This CDR3 reads CASSRDQDQPQHF. CDR3 nucleotide sequence: TGTGCCAGCTCGCGGGACCAGGATCAGCCCCAGCATTTT.

The CDR3 region is CASSQGTAYGYTF. Here the CDR3 DNA reads TGTGCCAGCAGTCAAGGGACAGCCTATGGCTACACCTTC. The chain is built from TRBV6-5 and TRBJ1-2; 7 bases agree with TRBD1. The CDR3 totals 13 residues. V lost 5 bases, J lost 4 bases, and 4 bases stayed unmatched. CDR1 is MNHEY and CDR2 is SVGAGI in the germline V gene.

This clone appeared a few times. This chain joins TRBV28 and TRBJ2-7; 16 nucleotides align to TRBD2. Per the germline V gene, CDR1 is MDHEN and CDR2 is SYDVKM. V trimming: 6 bases; J trimming: 11 bases; junction bases outside the gene matches: 4. The CDR3 consists of 13 residues. CDR3 nucleotides: TGTGCCAGCAGAGCGGGACTAGCGGGAGGGGAGTACTTC. Protein: CASRAGLAGGEYF.